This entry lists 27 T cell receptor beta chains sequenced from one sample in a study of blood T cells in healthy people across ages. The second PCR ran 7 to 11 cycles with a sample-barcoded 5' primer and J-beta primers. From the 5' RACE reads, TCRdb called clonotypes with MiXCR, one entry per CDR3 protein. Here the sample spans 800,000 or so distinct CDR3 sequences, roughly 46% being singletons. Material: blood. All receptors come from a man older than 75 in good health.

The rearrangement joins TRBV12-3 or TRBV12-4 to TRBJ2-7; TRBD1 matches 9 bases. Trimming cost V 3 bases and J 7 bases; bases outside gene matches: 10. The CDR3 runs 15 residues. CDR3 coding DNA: TGTGCCAGCAGTTTTGGACAGGGGATCTGGAATGAGCAGTACTTC. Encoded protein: CASSFGQGIWNEQYF.

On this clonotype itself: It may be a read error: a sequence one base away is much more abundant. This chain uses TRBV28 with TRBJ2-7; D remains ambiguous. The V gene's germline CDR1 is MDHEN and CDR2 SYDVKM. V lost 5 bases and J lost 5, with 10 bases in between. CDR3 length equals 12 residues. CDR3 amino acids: CASSVLWDEQYF. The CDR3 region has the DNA TGTGCCAGCAGTGTGCTTTGGGACGAGCAGTACTTC.

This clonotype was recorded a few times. The CDR3 loop reads CASSYRTGAQETQYF. The CDR3 coding sequence is TGTGCCAGCAGTTACCGGACAGGGGCCCAAGAGACCCAGTACTTC. The chain links TRBV27 to TRBJ2-5; TRBD1 aligns across 9 bases. Germline V gene data show CDR1 as MNHEY and CDR2 as SMNVEV (reference sequence). V dropped 4 bases and J dropped 1; count of bases not matched to a gene: 4. This CDR3 region has 15 residues.

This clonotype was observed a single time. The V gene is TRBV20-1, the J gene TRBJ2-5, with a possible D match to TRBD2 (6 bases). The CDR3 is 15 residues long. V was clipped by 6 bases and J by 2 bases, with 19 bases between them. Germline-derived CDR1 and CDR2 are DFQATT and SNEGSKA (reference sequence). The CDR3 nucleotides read TGCAGTGCCTCTCGACGGGGGTGGGTTCAAGAGACCCAGTACTTC. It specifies CSASRRGWVQETQYF.

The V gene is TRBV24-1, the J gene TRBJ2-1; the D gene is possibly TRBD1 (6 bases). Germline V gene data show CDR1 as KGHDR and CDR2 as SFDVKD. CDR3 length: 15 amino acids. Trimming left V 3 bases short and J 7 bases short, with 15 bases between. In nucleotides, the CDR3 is TGTGCCACCAGTGATATACAGGGAGACCGGAATGAGCAGTTCTTC. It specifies CATSDIQGDRNEQFF.

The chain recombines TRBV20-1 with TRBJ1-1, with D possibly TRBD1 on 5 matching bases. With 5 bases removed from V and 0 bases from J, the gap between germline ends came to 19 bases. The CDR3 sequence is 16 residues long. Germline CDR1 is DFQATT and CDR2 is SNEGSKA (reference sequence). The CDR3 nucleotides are TGCAGTGCTGCCTCTTTGGGGCGGAGGATGAACACTGAAGCTTTCTTT. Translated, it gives CSAASLGRRMNTEAFF.

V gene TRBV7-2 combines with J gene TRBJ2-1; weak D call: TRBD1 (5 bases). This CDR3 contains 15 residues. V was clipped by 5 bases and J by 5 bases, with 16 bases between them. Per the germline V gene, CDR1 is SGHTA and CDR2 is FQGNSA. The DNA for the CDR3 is TGTGCCAGCAGCCTGGGGCCCCAGGCGAACAATGAGCAGTTCTTC. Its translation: CASSLGPQANNEQFF.

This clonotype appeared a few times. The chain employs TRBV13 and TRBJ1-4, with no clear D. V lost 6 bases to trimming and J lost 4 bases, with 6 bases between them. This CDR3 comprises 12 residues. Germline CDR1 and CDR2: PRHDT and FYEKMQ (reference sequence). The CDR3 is CASSRRNEKLFF. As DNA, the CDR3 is TGTGCCAGCAGTCGACGTAATGAAAAACTGTTTTTT. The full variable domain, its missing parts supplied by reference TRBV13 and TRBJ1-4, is AAGVIQSPRHLIKEKRETATLKCYPIPRHDTVYWYQQGPGQDPQFLISFYEKMQSDKGSIPDRFSAQQFSDYHSELNMSSLELGDSALYFCASSRRNEKLFFGSGTQLSVL.

The CDR3 DNA is TGCGCCAGCAGCCAAGATACGGGACTAGCGGGACGGGAGCAGTTCTTC. Translated: CASSQDTGLAGREQFF. The J gene is TRBJ2-1, the V gene TRBV4-1; 13 bases align to TRBD2. Trimming removed 0 bases from V and 10 bases from J; junction bases left unmatched: 6. The CDR3 has 16 residues. Germline CDR1 is MGHRA and CDR2 is YSYEKL.

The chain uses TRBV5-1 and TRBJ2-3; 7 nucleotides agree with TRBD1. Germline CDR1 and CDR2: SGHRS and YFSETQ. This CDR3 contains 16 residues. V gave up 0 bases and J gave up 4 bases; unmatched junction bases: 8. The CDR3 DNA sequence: TGCGCCAGCAGCTTGGGGGCAGGGGGATTAGCAGATACGCAGTATTTT. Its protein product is CASSLGAGGLADTQYF. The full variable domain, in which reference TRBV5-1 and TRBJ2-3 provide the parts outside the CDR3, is KAGVTQTPRYLIKTRGQQVTLSCSPISGHRSVSWYQQTPGQGLQFLFEYFSETQRNKGNFPGRFSGRQFSNSRSEMNVSTLELGDSALYLCASSLGAGGLADTQYFGPGTRLTVL.

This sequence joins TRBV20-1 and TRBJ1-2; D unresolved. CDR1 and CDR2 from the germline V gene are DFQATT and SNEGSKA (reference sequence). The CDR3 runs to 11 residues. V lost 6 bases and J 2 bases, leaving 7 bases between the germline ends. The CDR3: CSAGSNYGYTF. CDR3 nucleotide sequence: TGCAGTGCAGGCAGCAACTATGGCTACACCTTC.

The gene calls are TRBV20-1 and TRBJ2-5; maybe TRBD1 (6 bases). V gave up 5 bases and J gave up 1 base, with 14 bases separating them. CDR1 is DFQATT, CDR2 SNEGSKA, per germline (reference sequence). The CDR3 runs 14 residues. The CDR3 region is CSASGQTFQETQYF. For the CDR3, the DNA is TGCAGTGCTTCCGGACAGACTTTCCAAGAGACCCAGTACTTC.

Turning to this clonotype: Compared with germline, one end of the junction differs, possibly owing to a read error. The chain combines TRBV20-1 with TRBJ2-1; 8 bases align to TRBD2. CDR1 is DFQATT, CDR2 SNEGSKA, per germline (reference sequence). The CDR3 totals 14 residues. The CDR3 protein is CSTSREGQGNEQFF. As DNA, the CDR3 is TGCAGTACTAGTCGGGAGGGCCAGGGCAATGAGCAGTTCTTC.

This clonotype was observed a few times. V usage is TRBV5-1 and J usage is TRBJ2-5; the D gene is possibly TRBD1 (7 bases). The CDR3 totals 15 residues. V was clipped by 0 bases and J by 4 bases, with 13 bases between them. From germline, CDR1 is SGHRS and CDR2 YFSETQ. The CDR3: CASSLGQGGGETQYF. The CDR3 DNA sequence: TGCGCCAGCAGCTTGGGACAGGGAGGAGGAGAGACCCAGTACTTC.

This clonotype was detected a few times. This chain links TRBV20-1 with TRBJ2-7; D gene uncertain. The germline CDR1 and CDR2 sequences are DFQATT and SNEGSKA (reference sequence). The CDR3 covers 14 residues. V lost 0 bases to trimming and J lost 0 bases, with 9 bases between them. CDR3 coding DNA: TGCAGTGCTAGAGATGCAGGCAGCTCCTACGAGCAGTACTTC. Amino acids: CSARDAGSSYEQYF.

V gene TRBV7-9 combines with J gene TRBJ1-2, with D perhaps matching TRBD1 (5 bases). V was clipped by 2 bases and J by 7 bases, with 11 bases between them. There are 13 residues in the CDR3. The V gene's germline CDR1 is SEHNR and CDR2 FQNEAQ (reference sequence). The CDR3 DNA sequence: TGTGCCAGCAGCTTACATGGGGGTACTGGCTACACCTTC. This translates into CASSLHGGTGYTF.

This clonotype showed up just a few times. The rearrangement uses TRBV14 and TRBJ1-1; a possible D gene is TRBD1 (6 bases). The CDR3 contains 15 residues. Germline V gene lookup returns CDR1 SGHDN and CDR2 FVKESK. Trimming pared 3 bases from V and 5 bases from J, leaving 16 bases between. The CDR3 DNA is TGTGCCAGCAGCCACCCCCCGACAGGAGCGACTGAAGCTTTCTTT. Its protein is CASSHPPTGATEAFF.

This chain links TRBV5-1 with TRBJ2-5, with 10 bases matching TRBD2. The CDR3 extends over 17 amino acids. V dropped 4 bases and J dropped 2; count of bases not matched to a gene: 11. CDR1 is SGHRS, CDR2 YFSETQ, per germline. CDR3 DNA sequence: TGCGCCAGCAGCCAGGAGATGGGGACTAGCGCACAAGAGACCCAGTACTTC. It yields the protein CASSQEMGTSAQETQYF.

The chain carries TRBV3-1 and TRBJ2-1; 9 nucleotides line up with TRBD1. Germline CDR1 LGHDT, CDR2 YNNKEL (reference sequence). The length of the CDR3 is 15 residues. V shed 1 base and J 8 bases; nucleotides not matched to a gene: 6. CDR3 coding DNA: TGTGCCAGCAGCCAAGCGGGACAGGGTCATCATGAGCAGTTCTTC. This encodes CASSQAGQGHHEQFF.

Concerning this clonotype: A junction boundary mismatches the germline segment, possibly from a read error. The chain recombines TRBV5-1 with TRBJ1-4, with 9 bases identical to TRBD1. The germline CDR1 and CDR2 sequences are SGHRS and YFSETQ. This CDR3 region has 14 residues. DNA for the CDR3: TGCGTCAGCAGCTACGGGACAGGGCGTGAAAAACTGTTTTTT. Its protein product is CVSSYGTGREKLFF.

Here the CDR3 reads CASSVELAGVGELFF. The CDR3, as DNA: TGTGCCAGCAGCGTAGAACTAGCGGGAGTCGGGGAGCTGTTTTTT. The genes are TRBV9 and TRBJ2-2; 11 nucleotides align to TRBD2. Germline trimming cut 0 bases from V and 7 bases from J; bases unmatched to any gene: 2. CDR1 SGDLS and CDR2 YYNGEE come from the germline V gene. This CDR3 has 15 residues.

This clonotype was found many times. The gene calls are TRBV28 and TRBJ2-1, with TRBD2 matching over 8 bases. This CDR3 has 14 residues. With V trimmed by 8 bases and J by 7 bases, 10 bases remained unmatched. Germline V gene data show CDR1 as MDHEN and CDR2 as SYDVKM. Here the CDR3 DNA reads TGTGCCAGCGGCCTTCGACTAGCGAGGAATGAGCAGTTCTTC. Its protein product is CASGLRLARNEQFF.

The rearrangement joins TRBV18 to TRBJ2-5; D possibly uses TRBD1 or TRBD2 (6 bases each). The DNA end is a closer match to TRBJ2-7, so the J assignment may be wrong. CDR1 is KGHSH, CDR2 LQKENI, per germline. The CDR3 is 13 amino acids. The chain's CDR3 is CASSPIGGSEQYF. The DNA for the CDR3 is TGTGCCAGCTCACCAATCGGGGGCTCCGAGCAGTACTTC.

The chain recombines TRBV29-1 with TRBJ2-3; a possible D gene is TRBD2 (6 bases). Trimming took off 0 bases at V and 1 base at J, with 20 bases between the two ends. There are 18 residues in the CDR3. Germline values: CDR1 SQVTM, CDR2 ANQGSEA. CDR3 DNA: TGCAGCGTTGAAGATCTTAAGACTAGTAGCCTACGCACAGATACGCAGTATTTT. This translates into CSVEDLKTSSLRTDTQYF.

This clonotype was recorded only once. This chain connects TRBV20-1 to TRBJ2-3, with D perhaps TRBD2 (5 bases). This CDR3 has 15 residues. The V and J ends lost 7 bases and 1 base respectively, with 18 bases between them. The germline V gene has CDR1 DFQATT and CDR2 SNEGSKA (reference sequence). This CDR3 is CSVTTRNKGTDTQYF. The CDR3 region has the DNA TGCAGTGTTACCACTAGGAATAAAGGCACAGATACGCAGTATTTT.

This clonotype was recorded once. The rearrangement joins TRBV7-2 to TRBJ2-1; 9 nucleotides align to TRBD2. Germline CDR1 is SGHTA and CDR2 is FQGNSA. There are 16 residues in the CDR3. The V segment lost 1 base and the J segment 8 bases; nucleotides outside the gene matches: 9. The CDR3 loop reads CASSLDRLAVTHEQFF. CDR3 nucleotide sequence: TGTGCCAGCAGCTTAGATAGACTAGCGGTTACCCATGAGCAGTTCTTC.

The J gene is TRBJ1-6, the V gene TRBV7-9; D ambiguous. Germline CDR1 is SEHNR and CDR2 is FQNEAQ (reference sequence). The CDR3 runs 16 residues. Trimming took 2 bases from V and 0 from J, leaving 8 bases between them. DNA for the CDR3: TGTGCCAGCAGCTTAATGGAGGGCTCCTATAATTCACCCCTCCACTTT. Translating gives CASSLMEGSYNSPLHF.